Listed here are 9 T cell receptor beta chains from one sample, sequenced in a study of beta chain features in type 1 diabetes. Study-wide results and limits: Within each of all four CD4+ subsets, Type 1 diabetes patients had TCRB CDR3s that were moderately but significantly shorter.

Of the isolated RNA, all was reverse transcribed, and so the sequenced material was expressed TCRB transcripts. The protocol was immunoSEQ multiplex PCR, while the TCRdb copy is restricted to in-frame clones and leaves out a portion. The sample holds hundreds of thousands of clones; around 12% are singletons and the top ten take 0.0095% to 0.012%. Which antigens these TCRs recognize remains unknown. The sequenced sample consisted of naive CD4+ T cells from blood. The receptors here all came from a woman between 18 and 29 years old with type 1 diabetes.

The J gene is TRBJ2-1, the V gene TRBV5-4; TRBD1 agrees at 7 bases. This CDR3 has 15 amino acids. The junction had 5 bases not matched to a gene; V was cut back by 0 bases and J by 5 bases. Germline V lookup: CDR1 SGHNT, CDR2 YYREEE (reference sequence). Here the CDR3 reads CASSLARQGNNEQFF. Written as DNA, the CDR3 is TGTGCCAGCAGCTTGGCGAGACAGGGCAACAATGAGCAGTTCTTC.

V is TRBV6-6 and J is TRBJ2-3, with 12 bases lining up with TRBD1. Trimming took 5 bases from V and 5 from J; bases not matched to a gene: 5. Per germline, CDR1 MNHNY and CDR2 SVGAGI (reference sequence). The CDR3 is 15 amino acids. The CDR3 loop is CASSPRDRGQDTQYF. CDR3 nucleotides: TGTGCCAGCAGTCCGCGGGACAGGGGGCAAGATACGCAGTATTTT.

V and J are TRBV7-9 and TRBJ2-7; perhaps TRBD1 as D (7 bases). The V end lost 5 bases, the J end lost 7 bases, and 21 bases lay between the germline ends. CDR1 SEHNR and CDR2 FQNEAQ come from the germline V gene (reference sequence). This CDR3 is 15 amino acids long. CDR3 sequence: CASSPEGATGGEQYF. DNA of the CDR3: TGTGCCAGCAGCCCCGAGGGGGCAACCGGAGGGGAGCAGTACTTC.

This chain connects TRBV7-2 to TRBJ1-5; a weak D match, TRBD1 (6 bases). The CDR3 is 15 residues long. V lost 1 base and J 2 bases, leaving 9 bases between the germline ends. Looked up from germline, CDR1 is SGHTA and CDR2 is FQGNSA. DNA of the CDR3: TGTGCCAGCAGCTTAGGATCAGGGGGCAATCAGCCCCAGCATTTT. Protein: CASSLGSGGNQPQHF.

This clone was counted only a few times. The CDR3 nucleotides read TGCAGCGTGGCACCTGGACTAGGAGAGACCCAGTACTTC. Its translation is CSVAPGLGETQYF. The chain couples TRBV29-1 to TRBJ2-5, with 7 bases lining up with TRBD2. Trimming took 6 bases from V and 4 from J; bases not matched to a gene: 8. This CDR3 comprises 13 residues. Germline CDR1 is SQVTM and CDR2 is ANQGSEA.

The table lists this clone with a few counts. Here the CDR3 DNA reads TGTGCCAGCAGCCTCGGGGTGTCCTACGAGCAGTACTTC. Protein: CASSLGVSYEQYF. The genes are TRBV7-3 and TRBJ2-7; D is perhaps TRBD2 (5 bases). Trimming took off 5 bases at V and 1 base at J, with 9 bases between the two ends. From germline, CDR1 is SGHTA and CDR2 FQGTGA. CDR3 length equals 13 residues.

The V call is TRBV29-1, the J call TRBJ2-5; a weak D match, TRBD1 (7 bases). The CDR3 contains 12 residues. Trimming cost V 5 bases and J 6 bases, with 13 bases left between them. CDR1 is SQVTM and CDR2 is ANQGSEA in the germline V gene. CDR3 in amino acids: CSVTRDSQTQYF. The CDR3 nucleotides read TGCAGCGTTACGCGGGACAGTCAGACCCAGTACTTC.

This clone was found a few times. This sequence joins TRBV14 and TRBJ2-5; 7 bases align to TRBD2. V trimming: 4 bases; J trimming: 5 bases; junction bases outside the gene matches: 10. This CDR3 is built from 15 residues. Germline CDR1 SGHDN, CDR2 FVKESK. CDR3 sequence: CASSRLGGGLETQYF. For the CDR3, the DNA is TGTGCCAGCAGCCGTTTGGGCGGGGGTTTGGAGACCCAGTACTTC. Filled out from reference TRBV14 and TRBJ2-5, the complete variable domain reads EAGVTQFPSHSVIEKGQTVTLRCDPISGHDNLYWYRRVMGKEIKFLLHFVKESKQDESGMPNNRFLAERTGGTYSTLKVQPAELEDSGVYFCASSRLGGGLETQYFGPGTRLLVL.

Of note for this clone: The identical CDR3 is also encoded by other nucleotide sequences in the sample. This chain uses TRBV5-1 with TRBJ2-1, with 8 nucleotides matching TRBD2. The ends lost 2 bases at V and 5 bases at J; junction bases unmatched: 0. From germline, CDR1 is SGHRS and CDR2 YFSETQ. The CDR3 is 13 amino acids. CDR3 DNA: TGCGCCAGCAGCTTAGCGGGGGACAATGAGCAGTTCTTC. Residues: CASSLAGDNEQFF.